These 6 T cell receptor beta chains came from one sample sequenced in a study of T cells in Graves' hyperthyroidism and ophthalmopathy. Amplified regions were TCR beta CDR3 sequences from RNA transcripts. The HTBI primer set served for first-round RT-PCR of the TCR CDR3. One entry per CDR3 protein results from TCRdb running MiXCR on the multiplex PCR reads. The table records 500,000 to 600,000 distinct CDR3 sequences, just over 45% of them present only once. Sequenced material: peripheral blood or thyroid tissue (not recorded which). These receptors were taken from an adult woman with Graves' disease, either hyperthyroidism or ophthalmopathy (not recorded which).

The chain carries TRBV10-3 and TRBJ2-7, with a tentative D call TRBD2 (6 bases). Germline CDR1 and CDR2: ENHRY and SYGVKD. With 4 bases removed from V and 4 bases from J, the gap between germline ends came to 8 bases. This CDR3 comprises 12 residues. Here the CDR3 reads CAISAGDYEQYF. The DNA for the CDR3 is TGTGCCATCAGTGCGGGAGATTACGAGCAGTACTTC.

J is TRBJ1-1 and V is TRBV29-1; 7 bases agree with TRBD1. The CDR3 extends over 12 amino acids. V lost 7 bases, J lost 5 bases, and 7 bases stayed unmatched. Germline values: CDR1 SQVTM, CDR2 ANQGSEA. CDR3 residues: CSERQGWTEAFF. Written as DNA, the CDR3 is TGCAGCGAAAGACAGGGATGGACTGAAGCTTTCTTT. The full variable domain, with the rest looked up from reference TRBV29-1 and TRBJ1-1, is SAVISQKPSRDICQRGTSLTIQCQVDSQVTMMFWYRQQPGQSLTLIATANQGSEATYESGFVIDKFPISRPNLTFSTLTVSNMSPEDSSIYLCSERQGWTEAFFGQGTRLTVV.

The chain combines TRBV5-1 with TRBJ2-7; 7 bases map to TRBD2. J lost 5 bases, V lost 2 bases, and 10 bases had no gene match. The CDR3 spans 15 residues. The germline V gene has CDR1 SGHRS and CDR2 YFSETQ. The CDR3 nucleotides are TGCGCCAGCAGCTTAATTACCGGGAGGATCCACGAGCAGTACTTC. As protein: CASSLITGRIHEQYF. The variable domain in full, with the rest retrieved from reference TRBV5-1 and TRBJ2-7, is KAGVTQTPRYLIKTRGQQVTLSCSPISGHRSVSWYQQTPGQGLQFLFEYFSETQRNKGNFPGRFSGRQFSNSRSEMNVSTLELGDSALYLCASSLITGRIHEQYFGPGTRLTVT.

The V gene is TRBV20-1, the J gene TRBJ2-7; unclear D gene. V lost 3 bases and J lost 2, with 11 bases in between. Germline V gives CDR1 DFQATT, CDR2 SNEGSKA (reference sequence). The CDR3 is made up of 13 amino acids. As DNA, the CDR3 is TGCAGTGCTAGTCCGGACCAGCCCTACGAGCAGTACTTC. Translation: CSASPDQPYEQYF.

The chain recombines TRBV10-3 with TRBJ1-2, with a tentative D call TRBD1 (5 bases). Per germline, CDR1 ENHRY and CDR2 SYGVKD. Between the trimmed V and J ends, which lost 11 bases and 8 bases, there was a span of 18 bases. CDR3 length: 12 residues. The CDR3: CAHSQGGRGYTF. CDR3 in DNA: TGTGCCCATTCCCAGGGCGGGAGAGGCTACACCTTC.

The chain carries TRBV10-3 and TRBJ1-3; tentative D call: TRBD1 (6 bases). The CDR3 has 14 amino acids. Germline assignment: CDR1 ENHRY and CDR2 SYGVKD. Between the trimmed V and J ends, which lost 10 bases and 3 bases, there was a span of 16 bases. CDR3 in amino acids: CASIEGGGGNTIYF. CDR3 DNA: TGTGCCAGCATCGAAGGGGGAGGTGGAAACACCATATATTTT.